Given below is one T cell receptor (beta chain) in context. Its antigen is unknown. The data were obtained in a study of T cell responses to AZD1222 COVID-19 vaccine. Across the study: It was second doses at about 4 or about 12 weeks that were pooled. Overall study results and limits: The donors showed a predominance of white British ancestry and of females, with possible underestimation of clonal diversity. Spike-specific TCR breadth rose after two AZD1222 doses, and depth rose as well.

Measured with immunoSEQ multiplex PCR; TCRdb has only the in-frame clones, and not every one. Here the sample spans 140,000 to 150,000 clones, around 89% being singletons. Germline-derived CDR1 and CDR2 are KGHSH and LQKENI. This CDR3 has 15 amino acids. Trimming cost V 6 bases and J 6 bases, with 20 bases left between them. The source material was peripheral blood, sampled on day 0 of AZD1222 vaccination. This clonotype was sampled from an adult in good health. The chain combines TRBV18 with TRBJ1-2; a possible D gene is TRBD1 (5 bases). CDR3 region: CASSQSPGPKNGYTF. The CDR3 nucleotides read TGTGCCAGCTCGCAATCACCGGGGCCTAAAAATGGCTACACCTTC.